The rows below give T cell receptor beta chains drawn from one sample of a study of cytomegalovirus exposure and HLA in healthy donors. Sequencing was performed with immunoSEQ multiplex PCR; in TCRdb, only in-frame clones are kept and a portion is missing. Of roughly 200,000 clones listed, approximately 77% were seen once; the top ten hold around 3.6%. The sequenced material came from PBMCs. These receptors were taken from a man aged 40-55 years in good health and CMV-seropositive. Each CDR3 is given with its conserved first and last residue. D genes are given only for firm matches. Clone size is shown for a subset of rows, as once, few, many or a class of expanded clone.

v_gene	abundance	d_gene	j_gene	len	CDR3nt	CDR3aa
TRBV11-3	.	.	TRBJ2-1	17	TGTGCCAGCAGCTTATCGGTTAGGGCTAGCGATTACAATGAGCAGTTCTTC	CASSLSVRASDYNEQFF
TRBV11-2	few	TRBD1	TRBJ2-7	15	TGTGCCAGCAGCTTAGTTCAGGGGGCTTCCTACGAGCAGTACTTC	CASSLVQGASYEQYF
TRBV7-9	.	TRBD2	TRBJ2-1	15	TGTGCCAGCAGCTTACCGTGGGGGGGCTACAATGAGCAGTTCTTC	CASSLPWGGYNEQFF
TRBV4-2	.	.	TRBJ2-4	15	TGTGCCAGCAGCCTGGACGGCGGGGCCAAAAACATTCAGTACTTC	CASSLDGGAKNIQYF
TRBV2	.	.	TRBJ2-7	13	TGTGCCAGCAGTGAAGGACAGATCTACGAGCAGTACTTC	CASSEGQIYEQYF
TRBV4-1	.	.	TRBJ1-6	15	TGCGCCAGCAGCCAAGATAGGGGGACCGCCTCACCCCTCCACTTT	CASSQDRGTASPLHF
TRBV29-1	.	.	TRBJ2-5	14	TGCAGCGCCCCCAGGGGGGCAGGTGGAGAGACCCAGTACTTC	CSAPRGAGGETQYF
TRBV19	.	.	TRBJ1-3	14	TGTGCCAGTAGTAATCAGATCTCTGGAAACACCATATATTTT	CASSNQISGNTIYF
TRBV2	.	.	TRBJ2-1	15	TGTGCCAGCACTGGGTGGCGGCCGGTCTACAATGAGCAGTTCTTC	CASTGWRPVYNEQFF
TRBV6-6	.	.	TRBJ2-2	13	TGTGCCAGCAGTTCAGGGGCGGGCGGGGAGCTGTTTTTT	CASSSGAGGELFF
TRBV18	.	TRBD1	TRBJ2-3	16	TGTGCCAGCTCACCCACAGGACAGGGGATAACAGATACGCAGTATTTT	CASSPTGQGITDTQYF
TRBV28	.	.	TRBJ2-2	12	TGTGCCAGCAGTTCTCGGGTCGGGGAGCTGTTTTTT	CASSSRVGELFF
TRBV18	.	TRBD1	TRBJ2-5	14	TGTGCCAGCTCACCACGGACAGGGAAAGAGACCCAGTACTTC	CASSPRTGKETQYF
TRBV12-5	once	TRBD2	TRBJ2-1	20	TGTGCTAGTGGTTTGGTAGTAGGCCCCGTTAGGCTAGCGGGATACAATGAGCAGTTCTTC	CASGLVVGPVRLAGYNEQFF
TRBV5-1	.	TRBD2	TRBJ2-1	15	TGCGCCAGCAGCTTGGGGGGACTAGCGGGGGACGAGCAGTTCTTC	CASSLGGLAGDEQFF
TRBV7-9	.	.	TRBJ1-3	14	TGTGCCAGCAGCGCCAGGTTCTCTGGAAACACCATATATTTT	CASSARFSGNTIYF
TRBV29-1	few	.	TRBJ2-5	15	TGCAGCGGCCGCGGGGACCTAGGAGGCCAAGAGACCCAGTACTTC	CSGRGDLGGQETQYF
TRBV2	.	.	TRBJ1-6	17	TGTGCCAGCAGTGATATTCCCGGACAGTATGGTAATTCACCCCTCCACTTT	CASSDIPGQYGNSPLHF
TRBV7-2	once	TRBD1	TRBJ1-4	15	TGTGCCAGCAGCTTTGGGACAGGACCAAATGAAAAACTGTTTTTT	CASSFGTGPNEKLFF
TRBV30	.	TRBD2	TRBJ2-2	14	TGTGCCTGGAGAACTAGCGGGAACACCGGGGAGCTGTTTTTT	CAWRTSGNTGELFF
TRBV6-5	.	.	TRBJ2-7	15	TGTGCCAGCAGTTTAGGCCAGGGAGGCCCCCACGAGCAGTACTTC	CASSLGQGGPHEQYF
TRBV27	.	.	TRBJ2-7	15	TGTGCCAGCAGGACGGGTCCCGGATATTACTACGAGCAGTACTTC	CASRTGPGYYYEQYF
TRBV2	.	TRBD2	TRBJ2-1	15	TGTGCCAGCAGTCCTAGCGGGAGAAGCTCCAATGAGCAGTTCTTC	CASSPSGRSSNEQFF
TRBV9	.	.	TRBJ2-3	15	TGTGCCAGCAGCGTTAGCGGTCATCAGGCAGATACGCAGTATTTT	CASSVSGHQADTQYF
TRBV5-5	.	TRBD2	TRBJ2-5	14	TGTGCCAGCAGCTTCCCGGGGGGACAAGAGACCCAGTACTTC	CASSFPGGQETQYF
TRBV7-8	.	.	TRBJ2-5	12	TGTGCCAGCAGCTCCCCGTCGGGGGTGCAGTACTTC	CASSSPSGVQYF
TRBV7-2	.	TRBD1	TRBJ2-5	14	TGTGCCAGCAGCAAACAGGGGTACCAAGAGACCCAGTACTTC	CASSKQGYQETQYF
TRBV2	few	.	TRBJ1-5	14	TGTGCCAGCGGAACAGGGCGGCAAAGTCAGCCCCAGCATTTT	CASGTGRQSQPQHF
TRBV18	.	TRBD1	TRBJ2-7	14	TGTGCCAGCTCCCCGGGACAGGGCCACTACGAGCAGTACTTC	CASSPGQGHYEQYF
TRBV28	few	.	TRBJ1-3	13	TGTGCCAGCAGGCGAACCTCTGGAAACACCATATATTTT	CASRRTSGNTIYF
TRBV7-7	.	.	TRBJ1-1	13	TGTGCCAGCAGCAAAGGGAGGGGAACCGAAGCTTTCTTT	CASSKGRGTEAFF
TRBV28	once	TRBD1	TRBJ1-6	19	TGTGCCAGCAGTTTGCCGGGACAGGGAAGGGGTGGGGCTAATTCACCCCTCCACTTT	CASSLPGQGRGGANSPLHF
TRBV2	few	.	TRBJ1-2	13	TGTGCCAGCAGCTCCTCCAACGGTTATGGCTACACCTTC	CASSSSNGYGYTF
TRBV6-5	.	TRBD1	TRBJ2-1	13	TGTGCCAGCAGTTCCGGCGGACAGGGGAGAAGGGTCTTC	CASSSGGQGRRVF
TRBV30	.	TRBD2	TRBJ2-3	16	TGTGCCTGGAGGGCAACCAGCGGGAGTAGGGCAGATACGCAGTATTTT	CAWRATSGSRADTQYF
TRBV19	.	TRBD1	TRBJ2-2	15	TGTGCCAGTAGTATCTCCCCTCAGGGGGCCGGGGAGCTGTTTTTT	CASSISPQGAGELFF
TRBV13	.	.	TRBJ2-2	15	TGTGCCAGCAGTGTGACGTCAAGAGGCACCGGGGAGCTGTTTTTT	CASSVTSRGTGELFF
TRBV5-1	.	.	TRBJ2-7	15	TGCGCCAGCAGCCTCCGATCCGGGAGTGGATACGAGCAGTACTTC	CASSLRSGSGYEQYF
TRBV6-1	.	.	TRBJ1-1	14	TGTGCCAGCATGGTCAGCGGGGGCAACACTGAAGCTTTCTTT	CASMVSGGNTEAFF
TRBV19	.	TRBD1	TRBJ2-7	14	TGTGCCAGTAGGCCTTGGACAGGCGCCTACGAGCAGTACTTC	CASRPWTGAYEQYF
TRBV7-8	.	.	TRBJ1-1	15	TGTGCCAGCAGCTTAGTCCGAGGGGGATACACTGAAGCTTTCTTT	CASSLVRGGYTEAFF
TRBV6-6	.	TRBD1	TRBJ1-2	15	TGTGCCAGCAGTCCCGCGGGGGACAGGGGCTATGGCTACACCTTC	CASSPAGDRGYGYTF
TRBV21-1	.	.	TRBJ1-1	16	TGTGCCAGCGAGTACCGGGACAACCACCCGAACACTGAAGCTTTCTTT	CASEYRDNHPNTEAFF
TRBV18	.	.	TRBJ1-1	15	TGTGCCAGCTCACCACCGTCCAGGGTGAACACTGAAGCTTTCTTT	CASSPPSRVNTEAFF
TRBV7-2	.	.	TRBJ2-2	13	TGTGCCAGCAGCGCCTATGCCCCCGGGGAGCTGTTTTTT	CASSAYAPGELFF
TRBV29-1	.	.	TRBJ2-7	14	TGCAGCGTTGAATTCTATCTGGGAGCCGGCGAGCAGTACTTC	CSVEFYLGAGEQYF
TRBV6-5	.	.	TRBJ1-1	14	TGTGCCAGCAGTTTGACGGGCGCGGGCACTGAAGCTTTCTTT	CASSLTGAGTEAFF
TRBV5-6	.	TRBD2	TRBJ2-7	13	TGTGCCAGCAGCTTGAGGCGGGGACTAGTTGCCTACTTC	CASSLRRGLVAYF
TRBV5-1	.	TRBD2	TRBJ2-2	18	TGCGCCAGCAGCTGGCCCCCTTCGCGGGGGTCCTACACCGGGGAGCTGTTTTTT	CASSWPPSRGSYTGELFF
TRBV7-9	few	.	TRBJ2-7	15	TGTGCCACCCGAGAGGTCGGGAAACAGAGTAACGAGCAGTACTTC	CATREVGKQSNEQYF
TRBV4-2	once	TRBD2	TRBJ2-3	16	TGTGCCAGCAGCCAGGCGGGGGGGCCGAGCACAGATACGCAGTATTTT	CASSQAGGPSTDTQYF
TRBV28	once	.	TRBJ1-5	13	TGTGCCAGCAGTTGGGGGGAGTTGCAGCCCCAGCATTTT	CASSWGELQPQHF
TRBV4-1	once	TRBD2	TRBJ2-5	17	TGCGCCAGCAGCCAAGGGGCTAGCGGGAGTCTCCAAGAGACCCAGTACTTC	CASSQGASGSLQETQYF
TRBV4-2	.	.	TRBJ1-5	15	TGTGCCAGCAGCCAAGGGGCAGGTCACTTAGGGCCCCAGCATTTT	CASSQGAGHLGPQHF
TRBV18	.	TRBD1	TRBJ2-3	16	TGTGCCAGCTCCATCACCGGGACAGGGCTTGCAGATACGCAGTATTTT	CASSITGTGLADTQYF